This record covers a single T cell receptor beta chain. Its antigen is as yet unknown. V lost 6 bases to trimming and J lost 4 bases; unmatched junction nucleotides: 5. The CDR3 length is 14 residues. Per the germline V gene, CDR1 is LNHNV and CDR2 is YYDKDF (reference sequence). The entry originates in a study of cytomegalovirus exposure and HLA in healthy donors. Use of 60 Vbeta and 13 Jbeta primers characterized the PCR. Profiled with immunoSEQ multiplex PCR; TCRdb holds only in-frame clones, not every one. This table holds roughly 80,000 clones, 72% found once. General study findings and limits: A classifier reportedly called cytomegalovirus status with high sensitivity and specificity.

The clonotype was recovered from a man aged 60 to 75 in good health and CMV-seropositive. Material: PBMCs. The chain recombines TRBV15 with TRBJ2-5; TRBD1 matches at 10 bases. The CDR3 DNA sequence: TGTGCCACCAGTGACCGGGACAGGGGAGAGACCCAGTACTTC. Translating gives CATSDRDRGETQYF.